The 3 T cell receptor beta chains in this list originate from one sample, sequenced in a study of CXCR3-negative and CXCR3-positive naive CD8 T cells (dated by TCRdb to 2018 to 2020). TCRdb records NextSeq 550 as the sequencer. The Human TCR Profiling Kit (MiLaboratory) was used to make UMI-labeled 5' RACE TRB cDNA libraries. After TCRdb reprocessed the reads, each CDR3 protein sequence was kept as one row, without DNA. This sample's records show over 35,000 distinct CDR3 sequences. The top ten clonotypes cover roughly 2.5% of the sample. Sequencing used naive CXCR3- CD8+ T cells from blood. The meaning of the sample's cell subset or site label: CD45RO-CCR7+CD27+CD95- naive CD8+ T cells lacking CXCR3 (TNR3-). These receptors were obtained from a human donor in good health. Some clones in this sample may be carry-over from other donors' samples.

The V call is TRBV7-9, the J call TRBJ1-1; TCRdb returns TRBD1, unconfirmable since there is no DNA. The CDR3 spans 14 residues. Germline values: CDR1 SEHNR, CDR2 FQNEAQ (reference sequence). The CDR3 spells CASSAGFANTEAFF.

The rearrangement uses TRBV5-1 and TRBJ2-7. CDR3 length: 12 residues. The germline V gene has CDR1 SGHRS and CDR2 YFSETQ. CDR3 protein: CASSFDLDEQYF.

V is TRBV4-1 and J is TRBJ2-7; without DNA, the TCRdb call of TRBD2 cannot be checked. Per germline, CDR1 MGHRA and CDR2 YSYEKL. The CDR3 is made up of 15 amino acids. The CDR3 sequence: CASSHKWGTSGEQYF.